The T cell receptor (beta chain) described here comes from a study of T cells in Graves' hyperthyroidism and ophthalmopathy. The V and J ends lost 5 bases and 7 bases, in that order; junction bases with no gene match: 7. CDR1 and CDR2 from the germline V gene are MNHNS and SASEGT. This CDR3 is 13 amino acids long. There are many counts of this clonotype. Amplification targeted TCR beta CDR3 regions from RNA transcripts. HTBI primers were used for first-round RT-PCR of the TCR CDR3. TCRdb passed the multiplex PCR reads through MiXCR, listing each CDR3 protein once. The sample records under 550,000 distinct CDR3 sequences, roughly an eighth being singletons.

This clonotype was obtained from a woman younger than 35 with Graves' hyperthyroidism. The V call is TRBV6-1, the J call TRBJ1-2, with 7 positions matching TRBD1. The sequencing sample was made of blood. CDR3 nucleotides: TGTGCCAGCAGTTCTCAGGGGGGCAGTGGCTACACCTTC. This encodes CASSSQGGSGYTF.